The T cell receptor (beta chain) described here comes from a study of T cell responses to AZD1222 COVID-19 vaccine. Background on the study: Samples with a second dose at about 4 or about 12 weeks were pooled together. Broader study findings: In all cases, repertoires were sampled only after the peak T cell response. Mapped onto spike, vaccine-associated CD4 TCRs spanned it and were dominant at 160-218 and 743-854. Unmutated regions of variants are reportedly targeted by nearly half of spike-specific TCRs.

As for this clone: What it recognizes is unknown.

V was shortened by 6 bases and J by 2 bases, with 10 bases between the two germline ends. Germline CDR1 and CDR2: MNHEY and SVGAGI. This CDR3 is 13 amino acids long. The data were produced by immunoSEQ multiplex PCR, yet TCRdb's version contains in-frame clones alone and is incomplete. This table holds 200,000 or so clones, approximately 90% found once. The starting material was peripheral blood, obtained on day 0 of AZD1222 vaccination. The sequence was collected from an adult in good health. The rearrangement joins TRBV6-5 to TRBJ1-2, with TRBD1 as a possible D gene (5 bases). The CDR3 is CASRGPGNYGYTF. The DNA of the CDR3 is TGTGCCAGCAGGGGACCGGGAAACTATGGCTACACCTTC.